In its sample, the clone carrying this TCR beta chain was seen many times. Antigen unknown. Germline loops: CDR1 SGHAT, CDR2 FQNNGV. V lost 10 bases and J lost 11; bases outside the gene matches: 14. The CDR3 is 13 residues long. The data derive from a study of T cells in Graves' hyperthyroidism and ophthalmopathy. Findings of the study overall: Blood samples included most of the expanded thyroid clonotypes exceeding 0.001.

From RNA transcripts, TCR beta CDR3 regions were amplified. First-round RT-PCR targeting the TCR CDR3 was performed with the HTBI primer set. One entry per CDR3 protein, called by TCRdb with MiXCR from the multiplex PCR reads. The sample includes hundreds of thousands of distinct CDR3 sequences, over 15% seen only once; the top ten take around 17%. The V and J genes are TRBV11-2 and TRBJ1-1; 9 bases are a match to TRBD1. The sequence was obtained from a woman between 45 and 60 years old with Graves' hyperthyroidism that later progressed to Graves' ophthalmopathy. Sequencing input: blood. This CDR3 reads CAIRGGQGMVAFF. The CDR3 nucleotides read TGTGCCATCAGGGGGGGACAGGGAATGGTTGCTTTCTTT.